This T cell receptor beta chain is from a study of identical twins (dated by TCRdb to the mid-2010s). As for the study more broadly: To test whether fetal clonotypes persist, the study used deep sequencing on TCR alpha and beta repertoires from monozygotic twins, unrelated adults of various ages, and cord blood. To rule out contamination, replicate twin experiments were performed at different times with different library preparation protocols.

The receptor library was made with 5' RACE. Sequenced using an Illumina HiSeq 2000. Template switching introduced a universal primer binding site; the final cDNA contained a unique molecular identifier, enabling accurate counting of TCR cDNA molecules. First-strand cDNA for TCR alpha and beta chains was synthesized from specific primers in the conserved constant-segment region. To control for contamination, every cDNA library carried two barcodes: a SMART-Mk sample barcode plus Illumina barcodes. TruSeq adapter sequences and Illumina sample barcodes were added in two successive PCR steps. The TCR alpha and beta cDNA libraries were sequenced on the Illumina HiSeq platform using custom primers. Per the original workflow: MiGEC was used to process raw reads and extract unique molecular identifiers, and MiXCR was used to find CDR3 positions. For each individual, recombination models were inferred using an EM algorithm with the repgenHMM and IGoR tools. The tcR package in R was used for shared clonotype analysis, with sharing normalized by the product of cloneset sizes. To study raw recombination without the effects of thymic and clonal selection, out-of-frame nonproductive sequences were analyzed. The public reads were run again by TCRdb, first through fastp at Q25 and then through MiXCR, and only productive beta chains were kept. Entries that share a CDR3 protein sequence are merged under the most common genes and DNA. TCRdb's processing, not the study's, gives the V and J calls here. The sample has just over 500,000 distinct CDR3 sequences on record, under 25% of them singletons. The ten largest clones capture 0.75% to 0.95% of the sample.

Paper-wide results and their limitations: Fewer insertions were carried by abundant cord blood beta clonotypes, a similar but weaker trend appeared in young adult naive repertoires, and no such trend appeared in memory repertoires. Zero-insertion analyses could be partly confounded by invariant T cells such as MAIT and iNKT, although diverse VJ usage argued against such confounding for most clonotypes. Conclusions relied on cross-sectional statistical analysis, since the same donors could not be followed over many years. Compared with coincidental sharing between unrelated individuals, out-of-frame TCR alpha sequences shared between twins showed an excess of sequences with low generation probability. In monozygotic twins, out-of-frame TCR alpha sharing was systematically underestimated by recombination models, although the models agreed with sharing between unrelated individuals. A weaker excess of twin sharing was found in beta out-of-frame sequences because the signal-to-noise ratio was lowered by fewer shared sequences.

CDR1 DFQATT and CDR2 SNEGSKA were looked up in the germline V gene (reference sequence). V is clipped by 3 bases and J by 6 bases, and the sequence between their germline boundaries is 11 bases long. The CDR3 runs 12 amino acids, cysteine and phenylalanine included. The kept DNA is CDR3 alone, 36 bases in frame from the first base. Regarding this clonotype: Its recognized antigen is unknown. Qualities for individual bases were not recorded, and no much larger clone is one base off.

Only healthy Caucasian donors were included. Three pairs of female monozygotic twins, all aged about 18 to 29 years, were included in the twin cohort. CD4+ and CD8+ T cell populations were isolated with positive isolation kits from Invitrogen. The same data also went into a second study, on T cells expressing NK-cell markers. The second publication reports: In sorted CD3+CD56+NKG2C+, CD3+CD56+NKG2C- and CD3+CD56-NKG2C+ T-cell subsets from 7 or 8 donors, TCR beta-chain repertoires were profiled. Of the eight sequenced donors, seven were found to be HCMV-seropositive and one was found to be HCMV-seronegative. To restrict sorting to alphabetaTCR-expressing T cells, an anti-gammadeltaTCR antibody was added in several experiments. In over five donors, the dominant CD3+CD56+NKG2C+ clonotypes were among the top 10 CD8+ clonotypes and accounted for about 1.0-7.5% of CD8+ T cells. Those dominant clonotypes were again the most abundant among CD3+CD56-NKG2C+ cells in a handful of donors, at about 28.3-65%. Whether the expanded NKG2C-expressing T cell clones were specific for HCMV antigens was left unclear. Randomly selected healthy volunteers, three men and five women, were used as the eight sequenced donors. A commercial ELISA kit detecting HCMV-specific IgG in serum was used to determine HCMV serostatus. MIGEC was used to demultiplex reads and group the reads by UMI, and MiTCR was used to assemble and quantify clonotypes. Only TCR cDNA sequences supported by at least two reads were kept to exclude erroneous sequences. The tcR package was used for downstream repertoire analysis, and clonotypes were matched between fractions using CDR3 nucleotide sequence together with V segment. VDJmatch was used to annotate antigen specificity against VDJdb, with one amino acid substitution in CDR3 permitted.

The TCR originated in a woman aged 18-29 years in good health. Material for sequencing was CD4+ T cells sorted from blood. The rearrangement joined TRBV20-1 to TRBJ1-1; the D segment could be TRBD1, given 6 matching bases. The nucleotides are TGCAGTGCTAGGCGGGGGGGGCCTGAAGCTTTCTTT. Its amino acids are CSARRGGPEAFF.